These 24 T cell receptor beta chains came from one sample sequenced in a study of read filtering for tumor transcriptome and immune sequencing. Molecular barcoded adaptors covering alpha/delta and beta/gamma chains were used on 400 ng RNA. From the reads, TCRdb called clonotypes with MiXCR, one entry per CDR3 protein. The top ten hold roughly 11% of the sample, which has about 130,000 distinct CDR3 sequences, 10% to 15% seen once. The specimen was a population of CD138-negative cells sorted from bone marrow. These receptors came from a donor aged 40 or over with multiple myeloma.

This clonotype was observed at least ten times. The chain recombines TRBV28 with TRBJ2-1, with D possibly matching TRBD2 (6 bases). Germline-derived CDR1 and CDR2 are MDHEN and SYDVKM. Trimming stripped 5 bases from V and 4 bases from J, with 6 bases between. The CDR3 sequence is 12 residues long. CDR3 in DNA: TGTGCCAGCAGTGGACTATACAATGAGCAGTTCTTC. Translation: CASSGLYNEQFF.

On this clonotype: This clone may be a read error of a much larger clone one base away. This is likely a read error, given that the CDR3 carries no conserved phenylalanine or tryptophan at its end. V gene TRBV29-1 combines with J gene TRBJ2-2, with D uncertain. V lost 5 bases to trimming and J lost 6 bases, with 13 bases between them. The germline V gene has CDR1 SQVTM and CDR2 ANQGSEA. This CDR3 spans 13 amino acids. In DNA form, the CDR3 reads TGCAGCGTTAGGCTACACGAGGCCGGGGAGCTGTTTTAT. Residues: CSVRLHEAGELFY.

This clonotype was seen repeatedly, ten times or more. The gene calls are TRBV29-1 and TRBJ1-1; D gene ambiguous. V was trimmed by 4 bases and J by 1 base, leaving 7 bases between them. This CDR3 region has 12 residues. Germline CDR1 SQVTM, CDR2 ANQGSEA. CDR3 sequence reads: CSVVDGNTEAFF. DNA for the CDR3: TGCAGCGTTGTTGACGGGAACACTGAAGCTTTCTTT.

This clonotype was found a few times. This chain connects TRBV7-2 to TRBJ2-5; 8 bases line up with TRBD2. CDR1 and CDR2 (germline): SGHTA, FQGNSA. CDR3 length: 18 amino acids. V was clipped by 5 bases and J by 2 bases; unmatched bases: 16. CDR3 region: CASSSPGGFRGRQETQYF. CDR3 in DNA: TGTGCCAGCAGCAGCCCCGGCGGCTTCCGCGGGAGGCAAGAGACCCAGTACTTC.

This clonotype has at least ten counts. This chain joins TRBV6-1 and TRBJ1-4; D is ambiguous. The CDR3 runs 13 residues. The germline V and J ends were trimmed by 2 bases and 6 bases, with 7 bases remaining between them. Germline V lookup: CDR1 MNHNS, CDR2 SASEGT. CDR3 in DNA: TGTGCCAGCAGTGAATGGGGAGATGAAAAACTGTTTTTT. Its protein product is CASSEWGDEKLFF.

The table lists this clonotype with many counts. V gene TRBV7-8 combines with J gene TRBJ2-3; D is perhaps TRBD1 (6 bases). Germline assignment: CDR1 SGHVS and CDR2 FQNEAQ. CDR3 length: 15 amino acids. The V and J ends lost 5 bases and 3 bases respectively, with 15 bases between them. The CDR3, as DNA: TGTGCCAGCAGCGCGTTAACAGGGAGTACAGATACGCAGTATTTT. Protein: CASSALTGSTDTQYF.

Points on this clonotype: A much larger clone is a single base away; this may be a read error. The chain carries TRBV7-6 and TRBJ2-3, with D hard to call. The CDR3 contains 16 residues. The germline V gene encodes CDR1 SGHVS and CDR2 FNYEAQ. The CDR3 DNA reads TGTGCCAGCAGCCCAAACCCCAGATTAAGCACAGATAGGCAGTATTTT. Its protein is CASSPNPRLSTDRQYF.

This chain joins TRBV9 and TRBJ2-1; 10 bases match TRBD2. V lost 0 bases to trimming and J lost 3 bases; unmatched junction nucleotides: 9. Germline CDR1 SGDLS, CDR2 YYNGEE. The CDR3 is made up of 18 amino acids. The DNA for the CDR3 is TGTGCCAGCAGCGTAGATTCTAGCGGGAGCCCATACTACAATGAGCAGTTCTTC. This encodes CASSVDSSGSPYYNEQFF.

This clonotype was recorded many times. The chain couples TRBV20-1 to TRBJ2-1, with 10 bases aligning to TRBD2. Germline V gene lookup returns CDR1 DFQATT and CDR2 SNEGSKA (reference sequence). This CDR3 spans 16 amino acids. After removal of 0 bases from V and 7 bases from J, the junction contained 9 bases not matched to a gene. CDR3 amino acids: CSARDGLAGDQNEQFF. CDR3 DNA sequence: TGCAGTGCTAGAGATGGTCTAGCGGGAGACCAAAATGAGCAGTTCTTC.

This clonotype occurred many times. The V and J genes are TRBV9 and TRBJ2-2; 10 bases match TRBD1. Germline loops: CDR1 SGDLS, CDR2 YYNGEE. The CDR3 contains 16 residues. V gave up 2 bases and J gave up 6 bases; unmatched junction bases: 7. CDR3 region: CASSVLGQGFAGELFF. The CDR3 DNA reads TGTGCCAGCAGCGTGTTGGGACAGGGGTTCGCCGGGGAGCTGTTTTTT.

The table lists this clonotype with many counts. The chain employs TRBV5-1 and TRBJ2-5; 10 nucleotides match TRBD1. Trimming took 6 bases from V and 4 from J; bases not matched to a gene: 9. From germline, CDR1 is SGHRS and CDR2 YFSETQ. CDR3 length: 15 amino acids. DNA of the CDR3: TGCGCCAGCACCCTGAGGGACAGGGGATCAGAGACCCAGTACTTC. Translated: CASTLRDRGSETQYF.

This clonotype came up a few times. The chain recombines TRBV6-2 or TRBV6-3 with TRBJ2-1; D may be TRBD1 (6 bases). The CDR3 consists of 12 residues. V dropped 5 bases and J dropped 15 bases, with 17 bases sitting between them. Germline CDR1 is MNHEY and CDR2 is SVGEGT. CDR3 sequence (DNA): TGTGCCAGCAGTGACCCACAGGGTTCCCCGTTCTTC. It yields the protein CASSDPQGSPFF.

Ten or more counts support this clonotype. V gene TRBV5-6 combines with J gene TRBJ1-1; no firm D call. Germline-derived CDR1 and CDR2 are SGHDT and YYEEEE. Deletions cut 0 bases from V and 4 bases from J, with 7 bases between. CDR3 length: 13 amino acids. The CDR3 protein is CASSLGASTEAFF. The CDR3 nucleotides are TGTGCCAGCAGCTTGGGGGCGTCCACTGAAGCTTTCTTT.

Only a few counts were recorded for this clonotype. V is TRBV7-2 and J is TRBJ1-5; D is uncertain. V was shortened by 1 base and J by 5 bases, with 6 bases between the two germline ends. Germline-derived CDR1 and CDR2 are SGHTA and FQGNSA. The CDR3 has 13 amino acids. DNA of the CDR3: TGTGCCAGCAGCTTAGAAAGGGATCAGCCCCAGCATTTT. Translating gives CASSLERDQPQHF.

This clonotype was observed at least ten times. The rearrangement links TRBV2 to TRBJ2-3; D gene unclear. The CDR3 totals 14 residues. CDR1 and CDR2 from the germline V gene are SNHLY and FYNNEI. V lost 5 bases and J lost 2, with 11 bases in between. The CDR3 DNA sequence: TGTGCCAGCAGTCAACGAGACTTCACAGATACGCAGTATTTT. Protein product: CASSQRDFTDTQYF.

This clonotype was detected ten times or more. The chain has TRBV20-1 and TRBJ2-5; 10 nucleotides match TRBD1. Unmatched junction bases numbered 7, after V lost 4 bases and J lost 5 bases. The CDR3 has 14 amino acids. Germline V gene lookup returns CDR1 DFQATT and CDR2 SNEGSKA (reference sequence). DNA of the CDR3: TGCAGTGCTATTGGGACAGGGGAAAGGGAGACCCAGTACTTC. It is translated as CSAIGTGERETQYF.

Turning to this clonotype: A much more abundant neighbour one base away suggests this may be a read error. The chain combines TRBV5-1 with TRBJ2-6, with 7 bases matching TRBD1. CDR1 SGHRS and CDR2 YFSETQ come from the germline V gene. The CDR3 runs 15 residues. DNA for the CDR3: TGCGCCAGCAGCCAAACAGGGGTTGGGGCCAACGCCCTGACTTTC. It is translated as CASSQTGVGANALTF.

The sample holds many counts of this clonotype. A clone one base away is much larger, so this may be a read error. This chain links TRBV20-1 with TRBJ2-1, with TRBD1 matching 7 bases. The CDR3 totals 16 residues. CDR1 and CDR2 (germline): DFQATT, SNEGSKA (reference sequence). The CDR3 DNA reads TGCAGTGCTAGAGGAGGGGGCAGAAGCGGCTACAATGGGCAGTTCTTC. This translates into CSARGGGRSGYNGQFF.

Note on this clonotype: Relative to the germline gene, one junction end is altered; a read error may explain this. The J gene is TRBJ2-3, the V gene TRBV10-3, with TRBD2 identical over 12 bases. Germline-derived CDR1 and CDR2 are ENHRY and SYGVKD. This CDR3 has 20 amino acids. The CDR3 region is CATSEYGLAGSLTSTDTQYF. The CDR3 nucleotides read TGTGCCACCAGTGAGTACGGACTAGCGGGGAGCCTTACTAGCACAGATACGCAGTATTTT.

This clonotype was seen ten or more times. The CDR3 here is CASGTTGRNQPQHF. The CDR3 coding sequence is TGTGCTAGTGGCACGACAGGGAGGAATCAGCCCCAGCATTTT. This sequence joins TRBV12-5 and TRBJ1-5; 7 nucleotides agree with TRBD1. In germline, CDR1 is LGHNT, CDR2 FRNRAP. There are 14 residues in the CDR3. Unmatched junction bases numbered 6, after V lost 6 bases and J lost 4 bases.

This clonotype has at least ten counts. V usage is TRBV5-1 and J usage is TRBJ1-1; D unresolved. Trimming removed 0 bases at V and 5 bases at J, with 11 bases between. The CDR3 loop spans 14 amino acids. Germline CDR1 SGHRS, CDR2 YFSETQ. CDR3 sequence reads: CASSLDRSSTEAFF. As DNA, the CDR3 is TGCGCCAGCAGCTTGGACAGATCGAGTACTGAAGCTTTCTTT.

This clonotype appeared many times. The chain uses TRBV6-5 and TRBJ1-2; D not certain. V dropped 2 bases and J dropped 4 bases, with 11 bases sitting between them. Germline CDR1 reads MNHEY; CDR2 reads SVGAGI. The CDR3 spans 14 residues. This chain's CDR3 is CASSYAPYVYGYTF. CDR3 DNA: TGTGCCAGCAGTTACGCCCCATACGTCTATGGCTACACCTTC.

The rearrangement joins TRBV27 to TRBJ2-5; 10 bases map to TRBD2. With V trimmed by 2 bases and J by 4 bases, 7 bases remained unmatched. The CDR3 consists of 16 residues. Germline CDR1 is MNHEY and CDR2 is SMNVEV (reference sequence). CDR3 region: CASSLSSSGGLETQYF. The CDR3 region has the DNA TGTGCCAGCAGTTTAAGCTCTAGCGGGGGCCTAGAGACCCAGTACTTC.

This clonotype was counted at least ten times. The chain carries TRBV5-1 and TRBJ2-5, with a weak D call TRBD1 (6 bases). The ends were cut back, 3 bases at V and 7 bases at J, with 13 bases in the middle. The CDR3 sequence is 13 residues long. Germline assignment: CDR1 SGHRS and CDR2 YFSETQ. The CDR3 DNA follows: TGCGCCAGCAGCTCAGGACAGCGAGGGACCCAGTACTTC. Translated, it gives CASSSGQRGTQYF.